This is a list of T cell receptor beta chains from one sample in a study of blood T cell repertoires in COVID-19. Sequencing was performed with immunoSEQ multiplex PCR; in TCRdb, only in-frame clones are kept and a portion is missing. This table holds under 140,000 clones, about 88% found once. What was sequenced was peripheral blood. The receptors originated from a woman aged 50 to 60 with acute or convalescent COVID-19. The CDR3 runs from the conserved cysteine through the conserved F or W. Fields, in order: clone size, V gene, J gene, D gene, CDR3 protein, CDR3 DNA. D genes are given only for firm matches. The size entry is marked missing in some rows and otherwise reads once, few, many or a size class.

clone_size: -
v_call: TRBV5-6
j_call: TRBJ2-7
d_call: -
cdr3_aa: CASSLEAHRGSDF
cdr3_nt: TGTGCCAGCAGCTTGGAGGCTCATCGGGGGTCGGACTTC

clone_size: -
v_call: TRBV19
j_call: TRBJ2-7
d_call: TRBD1
cdr3_aa: CASSTAGTGPSYEQYF
cdr3_nt: TGTGCCAGTAGTACAGCCGGGACAGGACCTTCCTACGAGCAGTACTTC

clone_size: once
v_call: TRBV28
j_call: TRBJ2-7
d_call: TRBD1
cdr3_aa: CASSKPGQASYEQYF
cdr3_nt: TGTGCCAGCAGCAAACCGGGACAGGCGTCCTACGAGCAGTACTTC

clone_size: -
v_call: TRBV18
j_call: TRBJ2-6
d_call: -
cdr3_aa: CASSATGIGANVLTF
cdr3_nt: TGTGCCAGCTCAGCAACAGGGATCGGGGCCAACGTCCTGACTTTC

clone_size: once
v_call: TRBV19
j_call: TRBJ2-6
d_call: TRBD2
cdr3_aa: CASSKESSGANSGANVLTF
cdr3_nt: TGTGCCAGTAGTAAAGAATCTAGCGGGGCGAACTCTGGGGCCAACGTCCTGACTTTC

clone_size: -
v_call: TRBV3-1/TRBV3-2
j_call: TRBJ2-3
d_call: TRBD2
cdr3_aa: CASSPLAGVSSDTQYF
cdr3_nt: TGTGCCAGCAGCCCGTTAGCGGGAGTGTCGTCAGATACGCAGTATTTT

clone_size: -
v_call: TRBV28
j_call: TRBJ1-1
d_call: TRBD1
cdr3_aa: CASRQDRVATEAFF
cdr3_nt: TGTGCCAGCAGGCAGGACAGGGTAGCCACTGAAGCTTTCTTT

clone_size: -
v_call: TRBV30
j_call: TRBJ1-3
d_call: -
cdr3_aa: CAWNRDSGNTIYF
cdr3_nt: TGTGCCTGGAACAGGGACTCTGGAAACACCATATATTTT

clone_size: -
v_call: TRBV24-1
j_call: TRBJ2-5
d_call: TRBD2
cdr3_aa: CATSDPTGGGRETQYF
cdr3_nt: TGTGCCACCAGTGATCCGACGGGAGGGGGGCGAGAGACCCAGTACTTC

clone_size: -
v_call: TRBV2
j_call: TRBJ2-7
d_call: TRBD1
cdr3_aa: CASSVQGALSEQYF
cdr3_nt: TGTGCCAGCAGTGTCCAGGGGGCCCTTTCCGAGCAGTACTTC

clone_size: once
v_call: TRBV6-1
j_call: TRBJ2-1
d_call: TRBD1
cdr3_aa: CASSGRDRGNEQFF
cdr3_nt: TGTGCCAGCAGTGGCCGGGACAGGGGAAATGAGCAGTTCTTC

clone_size: -
v_call: TRBV19
j_call: TRBJ2-1
d_call: TRBD1
cdr3_aa: CASAGQDRYNEQFF
cdr3_nt: TGTGCCAGTGCGGGACAGGATCGATACAATGAGCAGTTCTTC

clone_size: -
v_call: TRBV29-1
j_call: TRBJ1-2
d_call: -
cdr3_aa: CSVAAGRLGYTF
cdr3_nt: TGCAGCGTTGCGGCAGGGAGGCTTGGCTACACCTTC

clone_size: -
v_call: TRBV3-1/TRBV3-2
j_call: TRBJ2-7
d_call: TRBD1
cdr3_aa: CASSGTGALTYEQYF
cdr3_nt: TGTGCCAGCAGCGGAACAGGGGCCCTCACCTACGAGCAGTACTTC

clone_size: -
v_call: TRBV11-3
j_call: TRBJ2-1
d_call: TRBD2
cdr3_aa: CASSSTSGRAEQFF
cdr3_nt: TGTGCCAGCAGCTCCACTAGCGGGAGGGCCGAGCAGTTCTTC

clone_size: -
v_call: TRBV3-1/TRBV3-2
j_call: TRBJ2-3
d_call: TRBD2
cdr3_aa: CASSQDRSGRRPWGTDTQYF
cdr3_nt: TGTGCCAGCAGCCAAGACAGAAGCGGGAGACGCCCGTGGGGCACAGATACGCAGTATTTT

clone_size: many
v_call: TRBV10-3
j_call: TRBJ1-2
d_call: -
cdr3_aa: CAISESGGGAGYGYTF
cdr3_nt: TGTGCCATCAGTGAGTCGGGCGGGGGCGCCGGCTATGGCTACACCTTC

clone_size: -
v_call: TRBV6-6
j_call: TRBJ1-1
d_call: -
cdr3_aa: CASSRDRTEAFF
cdr3_nt: TGTGCCAGCTCTCGAGACAGAACTGAAGCTTTCTTT

clone_size: -
v_call: TRBV19
j_call: TRBJ1-1
d_call: -
cdr3_aa: CASSMSKPRGTEAFF
cdr3_nt: TGTGCCAGTAGTATGTCTAAGCCTCGGGGCACTGAAGCTTTCTTT

clone_size: many
v_call: TRBV9
j_call: TRBJ2-2
d_call: TRBD1
cdr3_aa: CASTPGQGEPGELFF
cdr3_nt: TGTGCCAGTACTCCGGGACAGGGTGAACCCGGGGAGCTGTTTTTT

clone_size: -
v_call: TRBV11-3
j_call: TRBJ2-1
d_call: TRBD2
cdr3_aa: CASSLGASGFQFF
cdr3_nt: TGTGCCAGCAGCTTAGGGGCTAGCGGGTTCCAGTTCTTC

clone_size: -
v_call: TRBV11-2
j_call: TRBJ2-7
d_call: -
cdr3_aa: CASSPGNRHYEQYF
cdr3_nt: TGTGCCAGCAGCCCGGGGAACAGACACTACGAGCAGTACTTC

clone_size: -
v_call: TRBV19
j_call: TRBJ2-7
d_call: -
cdr3_aa: CASRADHISSYEQYF
cdr3_nt: TGTGCCAGTCGAGCGGACCATATAAGCTCCTACGAGCAGTACTTC